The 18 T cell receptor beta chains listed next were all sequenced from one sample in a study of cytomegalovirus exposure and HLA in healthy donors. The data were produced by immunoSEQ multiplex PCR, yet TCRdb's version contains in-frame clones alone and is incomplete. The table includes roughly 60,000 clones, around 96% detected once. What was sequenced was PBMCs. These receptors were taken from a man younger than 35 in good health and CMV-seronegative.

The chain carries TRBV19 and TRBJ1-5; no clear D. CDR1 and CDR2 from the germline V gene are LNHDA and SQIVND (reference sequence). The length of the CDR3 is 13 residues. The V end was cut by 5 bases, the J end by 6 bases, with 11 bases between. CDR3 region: CASSFRVGQPQHF. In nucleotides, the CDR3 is TGTGCCAGTAGTTTCCGGGTTGGTCAGCCCCAGCATTTT.

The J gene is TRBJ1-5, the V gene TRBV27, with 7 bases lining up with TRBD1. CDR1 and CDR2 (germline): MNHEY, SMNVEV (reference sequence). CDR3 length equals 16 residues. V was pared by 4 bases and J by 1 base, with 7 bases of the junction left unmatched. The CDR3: CASSWTGTGSNQPQHF. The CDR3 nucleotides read TGTGCCAGCAGTTGGACAGGTACGGGGAGCAATCAGCCCCAGCATTTT.

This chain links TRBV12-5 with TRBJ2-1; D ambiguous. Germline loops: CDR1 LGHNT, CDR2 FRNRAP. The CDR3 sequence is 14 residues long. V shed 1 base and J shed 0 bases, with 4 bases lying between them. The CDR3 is CASGLGPSYNEQFF. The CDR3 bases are TGTGCTAGTGGTTTGGGGCCCTCCTACAATGAGCAGTTCTTC.

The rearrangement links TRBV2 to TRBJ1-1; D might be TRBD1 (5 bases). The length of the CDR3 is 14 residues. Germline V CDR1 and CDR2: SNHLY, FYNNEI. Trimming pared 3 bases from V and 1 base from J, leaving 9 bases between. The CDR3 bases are TGTGCCAGCAGTGAGACCAGGGAGAACACTGAAGCTTTCTTT. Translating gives CASSETRENTEAFF.

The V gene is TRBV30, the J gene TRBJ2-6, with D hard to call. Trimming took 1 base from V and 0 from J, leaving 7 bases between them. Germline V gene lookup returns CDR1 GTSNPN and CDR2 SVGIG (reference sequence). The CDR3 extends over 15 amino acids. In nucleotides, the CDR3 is TGTGCCTGGAGTGACGGAGCCTCTGGGGCCAACGTCCTGACTTTC. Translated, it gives CAWSDGASGANVLTF.

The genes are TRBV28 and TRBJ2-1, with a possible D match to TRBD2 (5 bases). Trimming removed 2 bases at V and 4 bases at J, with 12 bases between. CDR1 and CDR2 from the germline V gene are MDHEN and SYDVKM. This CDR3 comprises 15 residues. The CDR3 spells CASSLIRTGYNEQFF. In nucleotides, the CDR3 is TGTGCCAGCAGTTTAATCCGGACTGGTTACAATGAGCAGTTCTTC.

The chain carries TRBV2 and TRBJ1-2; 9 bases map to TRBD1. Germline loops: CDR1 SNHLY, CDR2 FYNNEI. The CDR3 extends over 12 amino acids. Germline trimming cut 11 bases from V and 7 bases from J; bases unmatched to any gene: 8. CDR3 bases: TGTGCCGGACGCGACAGGGGGACTGGCTACACCTTC. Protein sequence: CAGRDRGTGYTF.

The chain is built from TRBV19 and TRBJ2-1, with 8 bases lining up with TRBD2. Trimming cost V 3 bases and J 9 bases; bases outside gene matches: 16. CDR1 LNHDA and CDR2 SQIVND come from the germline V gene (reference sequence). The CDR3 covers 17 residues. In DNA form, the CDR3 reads TGTGCCAGTAGTATCGGCCCAGGGCTAGCGGGTTCAGGTGAGCAGTTCTTC. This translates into CASSIGPGLAGSGEQFF.

In nucleotides, the CDR3 is TGTGCCAGCCGCCGTTCCGGGACAGGGGGTCCAGATACGCAGTATTTT. Translation: CASRRSGTGGPDTQYF. The V gene is TRBV28, the J gene TRBJ2-3, with 11 bases aligning to TRBD1. Trimming cost V 8 bases and J 4 bases; bases outside gene matches: 11. CDR3 length equals 16 residues. Germline values: CDR1 MDHEN, CDR2 SYDVKM.

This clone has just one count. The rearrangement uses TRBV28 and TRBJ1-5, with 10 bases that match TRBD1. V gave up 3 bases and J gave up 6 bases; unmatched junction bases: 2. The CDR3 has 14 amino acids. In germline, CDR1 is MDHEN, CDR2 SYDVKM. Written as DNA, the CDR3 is TGTGCCAGCAGTTTCTGGACAGGGGGTCAGCCCCAGCATTTT. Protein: CASSFWTGGQPQHF.

CDR3 coding DNA: TGTGCCATCAGTGAGACCCACGACAGAATAGCCAAAAACATTCAGTACTTC. Protein: CAISETHDRIAKNIQYF. The chain is built from TRBV10-3 and TRBJ2-4, with a tentative D call TRBD1 (5 bases). CDR3 length: 17 amino acids. The germline gives CDR1 ENHRY, CDR2 SYGVKD. V was shortened by 2 bases and J by 0 bases, with 14 bases between the two germline ends.

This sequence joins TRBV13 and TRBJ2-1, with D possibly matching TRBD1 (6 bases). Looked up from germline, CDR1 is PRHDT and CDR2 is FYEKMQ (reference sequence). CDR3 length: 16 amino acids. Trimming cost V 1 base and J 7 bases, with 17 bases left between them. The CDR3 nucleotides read TGTGCCAGCAGCTTAGTCTGGACCCAGGGGCGTAATGAGCAGTTCTTC. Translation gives CASSLVWTQGRNEQFF.

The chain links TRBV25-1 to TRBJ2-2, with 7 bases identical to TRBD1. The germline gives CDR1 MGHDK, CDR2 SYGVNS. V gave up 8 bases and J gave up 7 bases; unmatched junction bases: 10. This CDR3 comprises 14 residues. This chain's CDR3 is CASLGPGGDGELFF. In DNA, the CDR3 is TGTGCCAGCCTGGGACCAGGGGGTGACGGGGAGCTGTTTTTT.

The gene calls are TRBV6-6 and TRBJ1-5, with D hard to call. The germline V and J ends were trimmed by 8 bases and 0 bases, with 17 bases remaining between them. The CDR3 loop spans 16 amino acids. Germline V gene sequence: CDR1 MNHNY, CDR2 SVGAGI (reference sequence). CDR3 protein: CASSLRGEYSNQPQHF. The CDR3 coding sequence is TGTGCCAGCTCCTTACGGGGAGAATATAGCAATCAGCCCCAGCATTTT.

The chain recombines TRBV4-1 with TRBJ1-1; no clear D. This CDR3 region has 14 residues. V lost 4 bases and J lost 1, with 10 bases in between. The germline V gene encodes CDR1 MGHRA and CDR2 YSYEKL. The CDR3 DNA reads TGCGCCAGCAGCCGAGTTCGTGGGAACACTGAAGCTTTCTTT. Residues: CASSRVRGNTEAFF.

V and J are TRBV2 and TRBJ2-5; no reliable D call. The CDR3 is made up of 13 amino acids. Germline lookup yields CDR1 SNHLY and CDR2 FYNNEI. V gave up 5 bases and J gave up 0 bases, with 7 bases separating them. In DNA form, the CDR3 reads TGTGCCAGCAGTAAAACTAACCAAGAGACCCAGTACTTC. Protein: CASSKTNQETQYF.

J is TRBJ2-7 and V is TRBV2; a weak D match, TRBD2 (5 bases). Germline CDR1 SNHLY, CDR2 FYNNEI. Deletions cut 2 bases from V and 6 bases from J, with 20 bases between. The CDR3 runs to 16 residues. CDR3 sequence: CASSEISGIRPSEQYF. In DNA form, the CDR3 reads TGTGCCAGCAGTGAAATCAGCGGAATACGACCTAGCGAGCAGTACTTC.

The DNA of the CDR3 is TGTGCCAGCAGTTTACAGGGTTTGCTGGATGAAAAACTGTTTTTT. Protein product: CASSLQGLLDEKLFF. The rearrangement uses TRBV27 and TRBJ1-4; weak D call: TRBD1 (5 bases). With 2 bases removed from V and 6 bases from J, the gap between germline ends came to 13 bases. The CDR3 contains 15 residues. From germline, CDR1 is MNHEY and CDR2 SMNVEV (reference sequence).